The entry below gives a single T cell receptor (beta chain) sequence along with its context. TCRdb re-derived calls from the 5' RACE reads in MiXCR, one entry per CDR3 protein. The sample consists of roughly 34,000 distinct CDR3 sequences, under 9% of them appearing once. CDR1 is LGHDT and CDR2 is YNNKEL in the germline V gene (reference sequence). The CDR3 loop spans 14 amino acids. Trimming left V 1 base short and J 11 bases short, with 17 bases between. The source of the sample is a study of spatial heterogeneity in lung cancer. This sample's time point: blood at routine non-recurrence follow-up after resection.

This sequence originates from a male donor with early-stage non-small cell lung cancer. The chain recombines TRBV3-1 with TRBJ1-1, with a weak D call TRBD1 (5 bases). Here the sequenced sample was PBMCs, taken at follow-up. In DNA form, the CDR3 reads TGTGCCAGCAGCCAAGGGGTTGAGAGTTACAGGGCTTTCTTT. Its translation is CASSQGVESYRAFF.